The clone carrying this TCR beta chain was seen a single time. The data were taken from a study of shared clonotypes between healthy human individuals. Germline V lookup: CDR1 SGHVS, CDR2 FNYEAQ. There are 15 residues in the CDR3. V lost 1 base and J lost 7; bases outside the gene matches: 9. Libraries were prepared by immunoSEQ multiplex PCR; TCRdb keeps only in-frame clonotypes and omits some of them. The table lists about 360,000 clones, about 70% of them singletons, with 10% in the top ten. Material: memory CD4+ T cells sorted from blood. Subset reported: CD45RA-negative fraction. The sequence was collected from a man in his thirties or forties in good health. The chain recombines TRBV7-6 with TRBJ2-5; 7 nucleotides match TRBD2. The CDR3 nucleotides read TGTGCCAGCAGCTTAGAGGTAGCAGGGAGGGGGACCCAGTACTTC. As protein: CASSLEVAGRGTQYF. The complete variable domain, with remaining parts taken from reference TRBV7-6 and TRBJ2-5, reads GAGVSQSPRYKVTKRGQDVALRCDPISGHVSLYWYRQALGQGPEFLTYFNYEAQQDKSGLPNDRFSAERPEGSISTLTIQRTEQRDSAMYRCASSLEVAGRGTQYFGPGTRLLVL.